This TCR beta chain was captured in a study of CD8 T cells in Susac syndrome (dated by TCRdb to the late 2010s). Background for the entire study: The study used repertoire sequencing to test whether antigen drove CD8+ T cell activation and differentiation in Susac syndrome. The clonality of the CD8+ T cell repertoire was compared across around twelve healthy donors, around 14 Susac syndrome patients and fewer than 16 multiple sclerosis patients.

In the case of this clonotype: There is no known antigen for this receptor. Base qualities are not provided; no much larger clone lies one nucleotide away.

RNA was extracted using the RNeasy kit, and 0.5 to 1 microgram was reverse transcribed with random hexamers. The immunoSEQ multiplex PCR assay, which covers 54 Vbeta and 13 Jbeta segments, was used to amplify TCR beta CDR3 regions. PCR amplification bias was corrected using a synthetic template baseline for primer optimization and computational correction. In the original analysis: Reads were assigned to V, D and J genes according to IMGT and analyzed in immunoSEQ Analyzer, with only productive sequences retained. Clonality was computed as one minus Shannon entropy normalized by log2 of the number of productive unique sequences. For each patient and control, public and private clones were evaluated within the 100 most prevalent clones. Clones were defined as Susac-specific if absent from the healthy and MS cohorts, from 900 to 1,300 published viral clones and from other ImmuneACCESS disease sequences. In TCRdb, the public reads were trimmed at Q25 with fastp and aligned with MiXCR, with productive beta chains retained. Under each unique CDR3 protein, matching rows form one entry showing the most common genes and DNA. These V and J calls rely on TCRdb rather than the paper's analysis. Here the sample has about 300,000 distinct CDR3 sequences; approximately 89% occur a single time. Around 0.18% of the sample is taken by the ten largest.

High-throughput TCR beta sequencing profiled peripheral blood CD8+ and CD4+ T cells from healthy donors, Susac syndrome patients and multiple sclerosis patients. The multiple sclerosis controls were treatment-naive patients whose relapsing-remitting disease, either stable or active, fulfilled the revised McDonald criteria. Bulk CD8+ and CD4+ T cells were purified magnetically by negative isolation, whereas CD8+ TEMRA cells were enriched by FACS. Blood was drawn into EDTA tubes, processed within 24 hours, and PBMCs were isolated by density gradient centrifugation. PBMCs intended for TCR sequencing were frozen in liquid nitrogen and were later thawed in a 37 degrees C water bath. The sorted or isolated CD4+, CD8+ and CD8+ TEMRA cells reached a purity of at least 90%. Including cysteine and phenylalanine, the CDR3 has 14 amino acids. Just CDR3 DNA is preserved here, 42 bases in frame from base 1. V is cut by 1 base and J by 9 bases, and the space between the germline ends is 13 bases.

The full study reports these points: The number of individuals in the TCR sequencing and HLA analysis was recognized as being relatively small.

The receptor comes from a human donor with multiple sclerosis. This receptor chain uses TRBV12-3 or TRBV12-4 and TRBJ2-1; confidence is insufficient to name the D gene. The sample comprised CD8+ T cells from PBMCs. The nucleotide sequence is TGTGCCAGCAGTTTAGGGGCCGCCTCGGGTGAGCAGTTCTTC. Its protein product is CASSLGAASGEQFF.